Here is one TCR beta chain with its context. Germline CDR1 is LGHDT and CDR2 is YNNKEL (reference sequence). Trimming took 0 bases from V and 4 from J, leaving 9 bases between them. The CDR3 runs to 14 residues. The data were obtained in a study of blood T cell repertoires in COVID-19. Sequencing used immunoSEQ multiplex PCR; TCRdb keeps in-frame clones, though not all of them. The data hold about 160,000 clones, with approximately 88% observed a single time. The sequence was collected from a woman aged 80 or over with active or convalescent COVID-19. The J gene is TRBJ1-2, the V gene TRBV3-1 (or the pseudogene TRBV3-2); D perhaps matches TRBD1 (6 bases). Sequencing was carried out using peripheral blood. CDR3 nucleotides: TGTGCCAGCAGCCAAGATCTAGGGGGCTATGGCTACACCTTC. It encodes CASSQDLGGYGYTF.